This T cell receptor (beta chain) was documented in a study of blood T cell repertoires in COVID-19. Overall study: The study drew acute and convalescent COVID-19 samples from the United States, Italy and Spain.

The CDR3 has 13 residues. Between the trimmed V and J ends, which lost 5 bases and 6 bases, there was a span of 13 bases. Germline CDR1 is WNHNN and CDR2 is SYGVQD (reference sequence). All enrollees were about 18 to 89 years old and from some 24 US areas. Membership in each cohort depended on participant-reported clinical history. Authors' analysis steps: Amplifying reference gene primers gave estimates of nucleated cell counts. TCRdb's copy holds only in-frame clones and misses some; the assay was immunoSEQ multiplex PCR. D and trimming were read from the DNA, whereas the V and J calls and clone size are those reported in that table. The sample includes 180,000 or so clones, 70% to 85% of them seen just once.

Material for sequencing was PBMCs or T cells enriched from blood (not recorded which). The V gene is TRBV10-1, the J gene TRBJ1-2; the D is unclear. This sequence originates from a man aged 50-60 years who had recovered from COVID-19. The CDR3 region is CASSRGIQDGYTF. CDR3 coding DNA: TGCGCCAGCAGTCGGGGAATCCAGGATGGCTACACCTTC.